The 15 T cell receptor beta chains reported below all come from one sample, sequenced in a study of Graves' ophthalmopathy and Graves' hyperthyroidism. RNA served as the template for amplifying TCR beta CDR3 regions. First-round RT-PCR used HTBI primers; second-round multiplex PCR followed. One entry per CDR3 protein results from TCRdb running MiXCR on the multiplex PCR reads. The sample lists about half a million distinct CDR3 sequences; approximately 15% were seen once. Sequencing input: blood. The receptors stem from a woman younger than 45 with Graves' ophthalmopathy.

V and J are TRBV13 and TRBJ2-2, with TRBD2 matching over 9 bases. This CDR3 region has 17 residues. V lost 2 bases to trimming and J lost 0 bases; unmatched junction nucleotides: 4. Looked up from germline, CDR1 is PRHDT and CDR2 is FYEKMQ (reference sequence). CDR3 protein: CASSLRLADANTGELFF. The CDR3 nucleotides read TGTGCCAGCAGCTTAAGACTAGCGGACGCGAACACCGGGGAGCTGTTTTTT.

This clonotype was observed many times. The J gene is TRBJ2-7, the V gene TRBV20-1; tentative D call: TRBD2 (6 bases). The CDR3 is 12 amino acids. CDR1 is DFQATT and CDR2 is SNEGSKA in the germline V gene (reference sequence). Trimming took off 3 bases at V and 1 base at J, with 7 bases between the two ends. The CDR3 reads CSASGRSYEQYF. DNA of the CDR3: TGCAGTGCTAGCGGGAGATCCTACGAGCAGTACTTC.

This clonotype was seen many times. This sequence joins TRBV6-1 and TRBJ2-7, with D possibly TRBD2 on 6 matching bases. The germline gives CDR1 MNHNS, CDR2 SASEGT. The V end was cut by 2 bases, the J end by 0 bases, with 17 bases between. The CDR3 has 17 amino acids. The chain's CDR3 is CASSELGGRYSSYEQYF. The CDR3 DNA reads TGTGCCAGCAGTGAACTGGGAGGCAGATACAGCTCCTACGAGCAGTACTTC.

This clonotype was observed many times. This CDR3 is CASSFWPPGQGAGYTF. CDR3 nucleotide sequence: TGTGCCAGCAGCTTTTGGCCACCGGGACAGGGAGCGGGCTACACCTTC. This sequence joins TRBV11-1 and TRBJ1-2, with 9 bases that match TRBD1. CDR3 size: 16 residues. Per germline, CDR1 SGHAT and CDR2 FQDESV (reference sequence). V gave up 3 bases and J gave up 8 bases; unmatched junction bases: 13. Complete variable domain (other parts from reference TRBV11-1 and TRBJ1-2): EAEVAQSPRYKITEKSQAVAFWCDPISGHATLYWYRQILGQGPELLVQFQDESVVDDSQLPKDRFSAERLKGVDSTLKIQPAELGDSAMYLCASSFWPPGQGAGYTFGSGTRLTVV.

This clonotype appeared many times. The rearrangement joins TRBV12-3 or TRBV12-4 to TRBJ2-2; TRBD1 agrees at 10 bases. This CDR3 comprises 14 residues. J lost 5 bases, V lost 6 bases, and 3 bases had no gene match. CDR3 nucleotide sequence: TGTGCCAGCAGAACGGACAGGGGGACCGGGGAGCTGTTTTTT. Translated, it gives CASRTDRGTGELFF.

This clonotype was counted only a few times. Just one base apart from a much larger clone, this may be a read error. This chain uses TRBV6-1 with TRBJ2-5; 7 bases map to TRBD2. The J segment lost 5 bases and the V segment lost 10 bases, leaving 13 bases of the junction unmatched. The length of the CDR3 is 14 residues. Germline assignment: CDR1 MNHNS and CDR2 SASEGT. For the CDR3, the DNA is TGTGCCATCCAAGAGGGCGGGGGAGGGGAGACCCAGTACTTC. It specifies CAIQEGGGGETQYF.

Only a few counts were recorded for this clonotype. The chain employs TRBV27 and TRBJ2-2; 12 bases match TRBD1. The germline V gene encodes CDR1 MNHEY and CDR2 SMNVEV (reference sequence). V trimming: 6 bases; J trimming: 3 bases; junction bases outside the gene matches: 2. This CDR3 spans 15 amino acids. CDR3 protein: CASRGTGGYTGELFF. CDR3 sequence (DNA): TGTGCCAGCAGGGGGACAGGGGGCTACACCGGGGAGCTGTTTTTT.

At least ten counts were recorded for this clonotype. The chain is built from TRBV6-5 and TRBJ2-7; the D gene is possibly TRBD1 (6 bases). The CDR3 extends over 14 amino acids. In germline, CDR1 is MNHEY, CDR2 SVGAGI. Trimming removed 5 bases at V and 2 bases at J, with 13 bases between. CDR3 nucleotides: TGTGCCAGCAGTCACACCACAGGGACCTACGAGCAGTACTTC. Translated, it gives CASSHTTGTYEQYF.

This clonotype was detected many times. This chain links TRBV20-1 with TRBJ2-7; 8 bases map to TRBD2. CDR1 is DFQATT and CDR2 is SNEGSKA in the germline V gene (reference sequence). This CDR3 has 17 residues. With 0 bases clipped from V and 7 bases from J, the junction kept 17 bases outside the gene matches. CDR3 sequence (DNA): TGCAGTGCTAGAGACAGACACGAAAAGCGGGAGATCTTTGAGCAGTACTTC. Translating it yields CSARDRHEKREIFEQYF.

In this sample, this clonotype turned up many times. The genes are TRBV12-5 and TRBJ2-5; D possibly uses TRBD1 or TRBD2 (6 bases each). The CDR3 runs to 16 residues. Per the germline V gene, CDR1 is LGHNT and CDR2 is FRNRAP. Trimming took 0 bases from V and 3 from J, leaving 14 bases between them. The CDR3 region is CASGLVTGTGKETQYF. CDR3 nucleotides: TGTGCTAGTGGTTTGGTAACAGGGACTGGGAAAGAGACCCAGTACTTC.

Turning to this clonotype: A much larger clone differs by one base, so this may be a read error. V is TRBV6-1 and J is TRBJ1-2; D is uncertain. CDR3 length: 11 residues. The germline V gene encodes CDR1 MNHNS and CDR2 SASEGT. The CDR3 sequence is CASHFSYGFTF. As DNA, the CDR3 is TGTGCCAGCCATTTTAGCTATGGCTTCACCTTC.

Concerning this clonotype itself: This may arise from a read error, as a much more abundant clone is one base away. The CDR3 here is CASSSTGNPVSQPQHF. CDR3 nucleotide sequence: TGTGCCAGCAGCTCCACCGGGAATCCTGTTAGTCAGCCCCAGCATTTT. The chain is built from TRBV28 and TRBJ1-5; no firm D call. Per germline, CDR1 MDHEN and CDR2 SYDVKM. CDR3 length equals 16 residues. V lost 6 bases, J lost 6 bases, and 21 bases lay in between.

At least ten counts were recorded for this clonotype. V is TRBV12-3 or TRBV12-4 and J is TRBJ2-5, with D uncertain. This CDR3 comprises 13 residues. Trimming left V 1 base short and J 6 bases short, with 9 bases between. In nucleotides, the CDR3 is TGTGCCAGCAGTTTAGGGGCCAAGAAGACCCAGTACTTC. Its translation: CASSLGAKKTQYF.

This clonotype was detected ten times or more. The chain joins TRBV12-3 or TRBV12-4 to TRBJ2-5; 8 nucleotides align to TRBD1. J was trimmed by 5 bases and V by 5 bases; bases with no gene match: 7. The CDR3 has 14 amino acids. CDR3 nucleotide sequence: TGTGCCAGCAGTCTACAGGGGGTCGTGGAGACCCAGTACTTC. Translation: CASSLQGVVETQYF.

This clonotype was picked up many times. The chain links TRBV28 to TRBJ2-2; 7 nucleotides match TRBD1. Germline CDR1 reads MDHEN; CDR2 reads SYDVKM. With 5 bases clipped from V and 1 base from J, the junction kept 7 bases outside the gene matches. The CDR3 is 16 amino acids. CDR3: CASSVQGLGNTGELFF. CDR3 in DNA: TGTGCCAGCAGTGTACAGGGGTTGGGGAACACCGGGGAGCTGTTTTTT.